Following are 27 T cell receptor beta chains from one sample sequenced in a study of cytomegalovirus exposure and HLA in healthy donors. PCR employed 60 Vbeta and 13 Jbeta primers. The table came from immunoSEQ multiplex PCR; TCRdb's copy has only in-frame clones and leaves some out. The table includes over 130,000 clones, 66% detected once. The material sequenced was PBMCs. These receptors were collected from a woman in her fifties or sixties in good health and CMV-seronegative.

V is TRBV19 and J is TRBJ1-4, with 7 bases fitting TRBD1. With V trimmed by 8 bases and J by 3 bases, 6 bases remained unmatched. This CDR3 has 14 residues. CDR1 and CDR2 from the germline V gene are LNHDA and SQIVND (reference sequence). DNA of the CDR3: TGTGCCAGTGGACGAGGGGGCCCTAATGAAAAACTGTTTTTT. Amino acid sequence: CASGRGGPNEKLFF.

This chain's CDR3 is CASSLKLAGQYNEQFF. The CDR3 DNA reads TGTGCCAGCAGCTTAAAACTAGCGGGGCAATACAATGAGCAGTTCTTC. This chain links TRBV7-2 with TRBJ2-1; TRBD2 aligns across 10 bases. The J segment lost 4 bases and the V segment lost 2 bases, leaving 5 bases of the junction unmatched. CDR3 length: 16 amino acids. Germline V gene sequence: CDR1 SGHTA, CDR2 FQGNSA.

V is TRBV5-4 and J is TRBJ2-5, with TRBD2 identical over 11 bases. J lost 1 base, V lost 5 bases, and 7 bases had no gene match. Germline values: CDR1 SGHNT, CDR2 YYREEE (reference sequence). The CDR3 is made up of 16 amino acids. In DNA form, the CDR3 reads TGTGCCAGCAGGTCGCGGCTAGCGGGGGGCCAAGAGACCCAGTACTTC. It is translated as CASRSRLAGGQETQYF.

The chain couples TRBV5-1 to TRBJ2-1, with a weak D call TRBD2 (6 bases). This CDR3 comprises 15 residues. V was trimmed by 4 bases and J by 0 bases, leaving 11 bases between them. CDR1 is SGHRS and CDR2 is YFSETQ in the germline V gene. The CDR3 DNA is TGCGCCAGCAGCCGGGACGGGAGCTCCTACAATGAGCAGTTCTTC. It is translated as CASSRDGSSYNEQFF.

The genes are TRBV2 and TRBJ2-7; possibly TRBD2 for D (5 bases). Germline CDR1 reads SNHLY; CDR2 reads FYNNEI. V lost 4 bases to trimming and J lost 11 bases, with 15 bases between them. The CDR3 extends over 12 amino acids. The CDR3 is CASSAEVSEEYF. The CDR3 coding sequence is TGTGCCAGCAGTGCGGAGGTATCGGAGGAGTACTTC.

The rearrangement joins TRBV27 to TRBJ2-7; possible D gene TRBD2, 7 bases. Germline V gene data show CDR1 as MNHEY and CDR2 as SMNVEV (reference sequence). CDR3 length: 15 residues. The ends were cut back, 5 bases at V and 2 bases at J, with 16 bases in the middle. In nucleotides, the CDR3 is TGTGCCAGCAGTCGACTAGGGGGGGTTCCCTACGAGCAGTACTTC. It is translated as CASSRLGGVPYEQYF.

This chain joins TRBV2 and TRBJ2-1; D gene ambiguous. There are 11 residues in the CDR3. Trimming stripped 4 bases from V and 6 bases from J, with 4 bases between. Germline lookup yields CDR1 SNHLY and CDR2 FYNNEI. CDR3 residues: CASSAGNEQFF. The CDR3 DNA reads as TGTGCCAGCAGTGCCGGCAATGAGCAGTTCTTC.

This chain connects TRBV19 to TRBJ1-5; TRBD1 is a possible D gene (5 bases). V lost 1 base and J lost 6, with 13 bases in between. Looked up from germline, CDR1 is LNHDA and CDR2 is SQIVND (reference sequence). CDR3 length: 15 amino acids. CDR3 residues: CASSIVIGAGQPQHF. The CDR3 coding sequence is TGTGCCAGTAGTATAGTGATAGGGGCTGGTCAGCCCCAGCATTTT. The whole variable domain, filled in from reference TRBV19 and TRBJ1-5, reads DGGITQSPKYLFRKEGQNVTLSCEQNLNHDAMYWYRQDPGQGLRLIYYSQIVNDFQKGDIAEGYSVSREKKESFPLTVTSAQKNPTAFYLCASSIVIGAGQPQHFGDGTRLSIL.

This clone showed up just a few times. The V call is TRBV9, the J call TRBJ1-2; TRBD1 matches 9 bases. Germline CDR1 and CDR2: SGDLS and YYNGEE. With V trimmed by 4 bases and J by 8 bases, 9 bases remained unmatched. The CDR3 sequence is 14 residues long. CDR3 sequence: CASSPGTGYWGYTF. Written as DNA, the CDR3 is TGTGCCAGCAGCCCGGGGACAGGGTACTGGGGCTACACCTTC.

Comments on this clone: Other DNA sequences in the sample encode the same CDR3. This chain joins TRBV5-1 and TRBJ2-5; 15 bases fit TRBD2. This CDR3 comprises 16 residues. Per germline, CDR1 SGHRS and CDR2 YFSETQ. V lost 2 bases and J lost 5; bases outside the gene matches: 4. DNA of the CDR3: TGCGCCAGCAGCTTAGGGGGACTAGCGGGAGGCGAGACCCAGTACTTC. Translation gives CASSLGGLAGGETQYF. Full variable domain (outside the CDR3, taken from reference TRBV5-1 and TRBJ2-5): KAGVTQTPRYLIKTRGQQVTLSCSPISGHRSVSWYQQTPGQGLQFLFEYFSETQRNKGNFPGRFSGRQFSNSRSEMNVSTLELGDSALYLCASSLGGLAGGETQYFGPGTRLLVL.

The rearrangement joins TRBV6-6 to TRBJ2-7; TRBD2 aligns across 10 bases. The germline gives CDR1 MNHNY, CDR2 SVGAGI (reference sequence). The V and J ends lost 5 bases and 6 bases, in that order; junction bases with no gene match: 4. The CDR3 covers 13 residues. The CDR3 loop is CASSSGGAGEQYF. CDR3 nucleotides: TGTGCCAGCAGTAGCGGGGGGGCCGGCGAGCAGTACTTC.

The chain has TRBV5-4 and TRBJ2-5, with 10 bases that match TRBD2. V dropped 2 bases and J dropped 3; count of bases not matched to a gene: 10. The CDR3 is 17 amino acids. Germline assignment: CDR1 SGHNT and CDR2 YYREEE (reference sequence). CDR3: CASSFPGLANWEETQYF. The CDR3 DNA sequence: TGTGCCAGCAGCTTCCCGGGACTAGCGAATTGGGAAGAGACCCAGTACTTC.

The CDR3 nucleotides are TGTGCCATCAGTGACAGGGATGGCTACACCTTC. Its translation: CAISDRDGYTF. The rearrangement uses TRBV10-3 and TRBJ1-2; possibly TRBD1 for D (5 bases). In germline, CDR1 is ENHRY, CDR2 SYGVKD. The CDR3 sequence is 11 residues long. The V and J ends lost 3 bases and 6 bases respectively, with 5 bases between them.

The gene calls are TRBV19 and TRBJ1-5, with 7 bases fitting TRBD1. The germline V gene has CDR1 LNHDA and CDR2 SQIVND (reference sequence). V gave up 9 bases and J gave up 5 bases; unmatched junction bases: 13. This CDR3 has 15 residues. CDR3 nucleotide sequence: TGTGCCAGCAACTCCCCCGGGGACAGTCATCAGCCCCAGCATTTT. Its protein is CASNSPGDSHQPQHF.

This clone showed up just a few times. The chain combines TRBV4-3 with TRBJ2-3; 11 positions agree with TRBD2. The V segment lost 0 bases and the J segment 7 bases; nucleotides outside the gene matches: 15. The germline V gene has CDR1 LGHNA and CDR2 YSLEER. This CDR3 spans 19 amino acids. The CDR3 reads CASSQDPPHLAGGPYTQYF. The CDR3 DNA sequence: TGCGCCAGCAGCCAAGATCCCCCTCACTTAGCGGGGGGGCCGTATACGCAGTATTTT.

The chain carries TRBV2 and TRBJ2-6; 9 nucleotides line up with TRBD1. Per germline, CDR1 SNHLY and CDR2 FYNNEI. Germline trimming cut 10 bases from V and 0 bases from J; bases unmatched to any gene: 7. The CDR3 spans 16 residues. CDR3 bases: TGTGCCACGCGGACAGGGGAGGGCTCTGGGGCCAACGTCCTGACTTTC. This sequence encodes CATRTGEGSGANVLTF.

The chain combines TRBV5-6 with TRBJ2-5; D is ambiguous. The end of the DNA fits TRBJ2-7 better, so the J call may be wrong. The germline CDR1 and CDR2 sequences are SGHDT and YYEEEE. The CDR3 totals 14 residues. The CDR3 sequence is CASSIRSRTYEQYF. DNA of the CDR3: TGTGCCAGCAGCATCCGGTCTCGCACCTACGAGCAGTACTTC.

The rearrangement links TRBV28 to TRBJ1-1, with D possibly matching TRBD1 (6 bases). This CDR3 comprises 15 residues. Germline V lookup: CDR1 MDHEN, CDR2 SYDVKM. The V gene lost 6 bases and the J gene lost 6 bases, with 20 bases spanning the gap. The CDR3 DNA follows: TGTGCCAGCAGCCCGGGGGGCGCGGGTACGGCTGAAGCTTTCTTT. It yields the protein CASSPGGAGTAEAFF. Looking up the rest from reference TRBV28 and TRBJ1-1 gives the full variable domain: DVKVTQSSRYLVKRTGEKVFLECVQDMDHENMFWYRQDPGLGLRLIYFSYDVKMKEKGDIPEGYSVSREKKERFSLILESASTNQTSMYLCASSPGGAGTAEAFFGQGTRLTVV.

The gene calls are TRBV21-1 and TRBJ2-7; TRBD2, as called in the table, went unchecked against the DNA. TRBV21-1 is tagged as a pseudogene. CDR3 length: 12 residues. CDR3 in amino acids: CARLIEVAEQYF. The DNA of the CDR3 is TGTGCCAGGCTTATCGAGGTAGCCGAGCAGTACTTC.

This chain uses TRBV21-1 with TRBJ2-3; whether TRBD2, the table's D call, matches the DNA was not checked. TRBV21-1 represents a pseudogene. The CDR3 consists of 16 residues. The chain's CDR3 is CASSKAWGLAADTQYF. CDR3 sequence (DNA): TGTGCCAGCAGCAAAGCGTGGGGACTAGCGGCAGATACGCAGTATTTT.

This CDR3 reads CASSLVQGSGYTF. CDR3 bases: TGTGCCAGCAGCTTAGTACAAGGGAGTGGCTACACCTTC. The chain uses TRBV11-2 and TRBJ1-2; no definite D call. In germline, CDR1 is SGHAT, CDR2 FQNNGV. The CDR3 length is 13 residues. V dropped 1 base and J dropped 7 bases, with 10 bases sitting between them.

The chain links TRBV7-2 to TRBJ2-5; 8 bases line up with TRBD2. CDR3 length: 15 amino acids. The trim removed 4 bases at V and 7 bases at J, leaving 11 bases unmatched. Germline loops: CDR1 SGHTA, CDR2 FQGNSA. The CDR3 DNA is TGTGCCAGCAGCTCCGGGACTAGTGGGATCGGGACCCAGTACTTC. It yields the protein CASSSGTSGIGTQYF.

This clone was seen more than once but under ten times. The V gene is TRBV5-1, the J gene TRBJ1-1; 9 bases align to TRBD1. The CDR3 contains 14 residues. The germline gives CDR1 SGHRS, CDR2 YFSETQ. Losses at the gene ends were 6 bases for V and 7 bases for J; bases not matched to a gene: 10. The chain's CDR3 is CASTPGTGKYEAFF. The CDR3 DNA sequence: TGCGCCAGCACTCCCGGGACAGGGAAGTATGAAGCTTTCTTT.

A few counts support this clone. At one end the junction does not follow the germline gene, possibly because of a read error. This sample also contains other DNA sequences that code for the same CDR3. The chain has TRBV12-5 and TRBJ1-2, with 10 bases fitting TRBD1. The CDR3 spans 14 residues. The germline gives CDR1 LGHNT, CDR2 FRNRAP. The CDR3 DNA sequence: TGCGCTAGTGGTTCGGACAGGGGGTATCATGGCTACACCTTC. This sequence encodes CASGSDRGYHGYTF.

This CDR3 is CASSPNGGGPYNEQFF. CDR3 nucleotide sequence: TGTGCCAGCAGCCCCAATGGGGGGGGCCCCTACAATGAGCAGTTCTTC. The chain has TRBV7-3 and TRBJ2-1; D might be TRBD2 (7 bases). The CDR3 is 16 residues long. The V gene lost 5 bases and the J gene lost 2 bases, with 16 bases spanning the gap. CDR1 is SGHTA and CDR2 is FQGTGA in the germline V gene.

The chain recombines TRBV29-1 with TRBJ1-2; 7 positions match TRBD1. Germline V gene lookup returns CDR1 SQVTM and CDR2 ANQGSEA. CDR3 length equals 12 residues. Unmatched junction bases numbered 3, after V lost 4 bases and J lost 4 bases. CDR3 bases: TGCAGCGTTGCGGGACAGCCCTATGGCTACACCTTC. Amino acids: CSVAGQPYGYTF.

This chain connects TRBV4-2 to TRBJ2-2, with TRBD2 identical over 7 bases. This CDR3 is built from 15 residues. From germline, CDR1 is LGHNA and CDR2 YNFKEQ. V dropped 1 base and J dropped 7; count of bases not matched to a gene: 6. CDR3 bases: TGTGCCAGCAGCCAAGTGGGAGGGCCAAACGGGGAGCTGTTTTTT. The encoded protein is CASSQVGGPNGELFF.